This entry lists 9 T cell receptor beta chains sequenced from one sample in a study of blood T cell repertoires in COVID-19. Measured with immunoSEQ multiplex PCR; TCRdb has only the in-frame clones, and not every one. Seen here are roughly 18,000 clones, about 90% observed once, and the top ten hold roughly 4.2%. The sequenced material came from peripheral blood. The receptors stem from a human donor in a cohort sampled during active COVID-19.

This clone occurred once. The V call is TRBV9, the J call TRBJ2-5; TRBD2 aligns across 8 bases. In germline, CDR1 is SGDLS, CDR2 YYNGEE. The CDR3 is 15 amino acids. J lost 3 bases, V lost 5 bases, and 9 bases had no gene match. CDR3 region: CASSPPSGGKETQYF. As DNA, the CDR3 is TGTGCCAGCAGTCCCCCGAGCGGGGGTAAAGAGACCCAGTACTTC.

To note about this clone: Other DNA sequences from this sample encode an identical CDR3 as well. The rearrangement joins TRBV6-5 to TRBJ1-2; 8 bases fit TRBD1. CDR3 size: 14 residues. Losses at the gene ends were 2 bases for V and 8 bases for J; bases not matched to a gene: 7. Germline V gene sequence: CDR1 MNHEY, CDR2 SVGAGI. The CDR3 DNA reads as TGTGCCAGCAGTTACACCGGACAGGGATCGGGCTACACCTTC. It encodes CASSYTGQGSGYTF.

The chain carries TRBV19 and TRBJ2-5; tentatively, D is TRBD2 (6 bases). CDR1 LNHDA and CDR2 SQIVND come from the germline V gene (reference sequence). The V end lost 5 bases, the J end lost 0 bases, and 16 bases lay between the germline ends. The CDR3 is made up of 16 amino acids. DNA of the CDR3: TGTGCCAGTAGTGACCCTCGGAGGGACCACCAAGAGACCCAGTACTTC. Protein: CASSDPRRDHQETQYF.

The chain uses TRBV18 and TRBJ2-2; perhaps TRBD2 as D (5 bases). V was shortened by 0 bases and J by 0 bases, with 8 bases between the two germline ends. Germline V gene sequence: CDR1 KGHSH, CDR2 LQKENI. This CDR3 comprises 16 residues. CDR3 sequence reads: CASSPPGVANTGELFF. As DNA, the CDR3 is TGTGCCAGCTCACCACCCGGGGTCGCGAACACCGGGGAGCTGTTTTTT.

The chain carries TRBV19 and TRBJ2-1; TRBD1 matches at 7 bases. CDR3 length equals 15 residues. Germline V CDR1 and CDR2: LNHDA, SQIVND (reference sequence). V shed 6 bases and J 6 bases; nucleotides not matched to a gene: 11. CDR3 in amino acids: CASRGQRLRGNEQFF. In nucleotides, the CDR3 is TGTGCCAGTAGGGGACAGAGGTTAAGAGGCAATGAGCAGTTCTTC.

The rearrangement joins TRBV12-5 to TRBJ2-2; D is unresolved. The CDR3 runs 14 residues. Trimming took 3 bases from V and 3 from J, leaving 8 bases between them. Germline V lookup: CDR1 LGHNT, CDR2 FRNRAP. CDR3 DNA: TGTGCTAGTGGTTTTGGTACTGACACCGGGGAGCTGTTTTTT. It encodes CASGFGTDTGELFF.

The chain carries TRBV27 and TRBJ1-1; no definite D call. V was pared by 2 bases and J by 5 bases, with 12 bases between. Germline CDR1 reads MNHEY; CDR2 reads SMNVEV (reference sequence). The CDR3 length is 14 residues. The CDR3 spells CASSLNQALTEAFF. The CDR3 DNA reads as TGTGCCAGCAGTTTAAACCAGGCCCTAACTGAAGCTTTCTTT.

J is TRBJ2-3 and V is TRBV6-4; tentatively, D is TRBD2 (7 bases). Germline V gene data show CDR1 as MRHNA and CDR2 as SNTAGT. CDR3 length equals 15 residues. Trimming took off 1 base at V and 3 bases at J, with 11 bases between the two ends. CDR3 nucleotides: TGTGCCAGCAGTGACTTACAGGGAGGGACAGATACGCAGTATTTT. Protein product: CASSDLQGGTDTQYF.

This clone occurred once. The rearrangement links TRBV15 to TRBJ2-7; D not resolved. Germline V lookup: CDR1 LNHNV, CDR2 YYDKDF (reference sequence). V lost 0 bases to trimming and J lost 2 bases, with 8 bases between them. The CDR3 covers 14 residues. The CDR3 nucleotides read TGTGCCACCAGCAGAGAGTTGGGCGCCTACGAGCAGTACGTC. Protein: CATSRELGAYEQYV.